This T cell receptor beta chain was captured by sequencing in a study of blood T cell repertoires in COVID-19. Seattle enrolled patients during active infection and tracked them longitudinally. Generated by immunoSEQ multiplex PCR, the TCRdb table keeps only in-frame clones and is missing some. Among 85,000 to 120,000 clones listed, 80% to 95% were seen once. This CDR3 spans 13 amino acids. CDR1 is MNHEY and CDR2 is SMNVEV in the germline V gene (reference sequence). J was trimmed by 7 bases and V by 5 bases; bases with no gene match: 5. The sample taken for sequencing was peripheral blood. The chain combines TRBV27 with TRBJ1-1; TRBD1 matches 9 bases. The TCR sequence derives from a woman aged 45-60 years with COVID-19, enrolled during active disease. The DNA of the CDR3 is TGTGCCAGCAGTCGACAGGGGGGAAATGAAGCTTTCTTT. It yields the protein CASSRQGGNEAFF.